Listed below are T cell receptor beta chains from one sample, sequenced in a study of blood T cell repertoires in COVID-19. Sequencing was performed with immunoSEQ multiplex PCR; in TCRdb, only in-frame clones are kept and a portion is missing. Among some 130,000 clones listed, roughly nine tenths were seen once. Sequences were obtained from peripheral blood. These receptors all stem from a man aged 55 to 70 with COVID-19, enrolled during active disease. Each CDR3 is given with its conserved first and last residue. A D gene is named only where the DNA matches it firmly. A row's size may be missing; if present it is once, few, many or a size class.

V: TRBV10-3
size: .
D: .
J: TRBJ1-3
DNA: TGTGCCACCCAGGGTTCTGGAAACACCATATATTTT
CDR3: CATQGSGNTIYF

V: TRBV9
size: .
D: .
J: TRBJ1-5
DNA: TGTGCCAGCAGCGTAGAGGGAGATCAGCCCCAGCATTTT
CDR3: CASSVEGDQPQHF

V: TRBV12-3/TRBV12-4
size: .
D: .
J: TRBJ2-2
DNA: TGTGCCACCCACGGAGGCACCGGGGAGCTGTTTTTT
CDR3: CATHGGTGELFF

V: TRBV5-4
size: many
D: .
J: TRBJ1-1
DNA: TGTGCCAGCAGCACGGAACAGGGAAAAGCTTTCTTT
CDR3: CASSTEQGKAFF

V: TRBV9
size: once
D: .
J: TRBJ1-1
DNA: TGTGCCAGCAGCACCCGAGGAGGGGACACTGAAGCTTTCTTT
CDR3: CASSTRGGDTEAFF

V: TRBV9
size: .
D: TRBD2
J: TRBJ2-3
DNA: TGTGCCAGCAGCGTAGACTTAGCGGGAGATACGCAGTATTTT
CDR3: CASSVDLAGDTQYF

V: TRBV18
size: .
D: .
J: TRBJ1-5
DNA: TGTGCCAGCTCACAGGTCAGGGGCAATCAGCCCCAGCATTTT
CDR3: CASSQVRGNQPQHF

V: TRBV5-1
size: .
D: .
J: TRBJ1-2
DNA: TGCGCCAGCAGCCGTCTCTCCGGGGGGGATGGCTACACCTTC
CDR3: CASSRLSGGDGYTF

V: TRBV18
size: .
D: TRBD2
J: TRBJ2-1
DNA: TGTGCCAGCTCACCGGTCGCTAGCGGGGACAATGAGCAGTTCTTC
CDR3: CASSPVASGDNEQFF

V: TRBV21-1
size: .
D: .
J: TRBJ2-7
DNA: TGTGCCAGCAGCATTCAGCGGGAGAGAACCTACGAGCAGTACTTC
CDR3: CASSIQRERTYEQYF

V: TRBV28
size: .
D: .
J: TRBJ1-5
DNA: TGTGCCAGCAGTTCATATGGGCTGGGGCCCCAGCATTTT
CDR3: CASSSYGLGPQHF

V: TRBV9
size: .
D: .
J: TRBJ1-6
DNA: TGTGCCAGCAGCGTAGATTACTCTAATTCACCCCTCCACTTT
CDR3: CASSVDYSNSPLHF

V: TRBV11-2
size: .
D: .
J: TRBJ1-5
DNA: TGTGCCAGCAGCACTCCCAATCAGCCCCAGCATTTT
CDR3: CASSTPNQPQHF

V: TRBV19
size: .
D: .
J: TRBJ1-2
DNA: TGTGCCAGTATCTCTGGGGCGTCTAACTATGGCTACACCTTC
CDR3: CASISGASNYGYTF

V: TRBV11-2
size: few
D: .
J: TRBJ2-2
DNA: TGTGCCAGCACCCCCCTGCGTGACGGGGAGCTGTTTTTT
CDR3: CASTPLRDGELFF

V: TRBV2
size: .
D: TRBD2
J: TRBJ2-7
DNA: TGTGCCAGCAGTGAGGGGCGGGAGGCCTGGAACGAGCAGTACTTC
CDR3: CASSEGREAWNEQYF

V: TRBV24-1
size: .
D: .
J: TRBJ2-3
DNA: TGTGCCACCAGTGCCCCTCCCGGTGTAAGCTTAGATACGCAGTATTTT
CDR3: CATSAPPGVSLDTQYF

V: TRBV7-9
size: .
D: .
J: TRBJ1-4
DNA: TGTGCCAGCAGCTTTAGAGCAACTAATGAAAAACTGTTTTTT
CDR3: CASSFRATNEKLFF

V: TRBV6-5
size: .
D: .
J: TRBJ1-5
DNA: TGTGCCAGCAGACAGGATAGCAATCAGCCCCAGCATTTT
CDR3: CASRQDSNQPQHF

V: TRBV2
size: .
D: .
J: TRBJ1-2
DNA: TGTGCCAGCAGTGAAGGTAGGGGAGGCGGCTACACCTTC
CDR3: CASSEGRGGGYTF

V: TRBV11-3
size: .
D: .
J: TRBJ2-1
DNA: TGTGCCAGCAGCGCGCGAACTAAAGCCGCGGCTGATGAGCAGTTCTTC
CDR3: CASSARTKAAADEQFF

V: TRBV6-2/TRBV6-3
size: .
D: .
J: TRBJ1-1
DNA: TGTGCCAGCAGTGTTCGGTACACTGAAGCTTTCTTT
CDR3: CASSVRYTEAFF

V: TRBV28
size: .
D: TRBD2
J: TRBJ2-7
DNA: TGTGCCACCGGGACTAGCGGGAGTTACGAGCAGTACTTC
CDR3: CATGTSGSYEQYF

V: TRBV5-4
size: few
D: TRBD1
J: TRBJ2-6
DNA: TGTGCCAGCAGCTTGGAAAGGGGGCTTGGGGCCAACGTCCTGACTTTC
CDR3: CASSLERGLGANVLTF

V: TRBV9
size: .
D: .
J: TRBJ1-4
DNA: TGTGCCAGCAGCCCCCGGGAATCGACTAATGAAAAACTGTTTTTT
CDR3: CASSPRESTNEKLFF

V: TRBV10-1
size: .
D: TRBD2
J: TRBJ2-1
DNA: TGCGCCAGCGGGAGGGCCTACAATGAGCAGTTCTTC
CDR3: CASGRAYNEQFF

V: TRBV4-1
size: .
D: TRBD1
J: TRBJ2-7
DNA: TGCGCCAGCAGCCAACGGGACAGACCCTACGAGCAGTACTTC
CDR3: CASSQRDRPYEQYF

V: TRBV2
size: .
D: .
J: TRBJ2-3
DNA: TGTGCCAGCAGGGCAAACAATCCAGATACGCAGTATTTT
CDR3: CASRANNPDTQYF

V: TRBV19
size: .
D: .
J: TRBJ1-6
DNA: TGTGCCAGTAGTATGGCAGGGGAAGGTAATTCACCCCTCCACTTT
CDR3: CASSMAGEGNSPLHF

V: TRBV6-5
size: .
D: TRBD1
J: TRBJ1-4
DNA: TGTGCCAGCAGTTTTCAGGGGGTGAAGGGTGAAAAACTGTTTTTT
CDR3: CASSFQGVKGEKLFF

V: TRBV11-2
size: .
D: .
J: TRBJ1-6
DNA: TGTGCCAGCAGCAGCAGGGCACAAGGTTCACCCCTCCACTTT
CDR3: CASSSRAQGSPLHF

V: TRBV6-5
size: once
D: TRBD1
J: TRBJ2-2
DNA: TGTGCCAGCAGGGGACAGGGATGGGCCGGGGAGCTGTTTTTT
CDR3: CASRGQGWAGELFF

V: TRBV9
size: once
D: .
J: TRBJ2-7
DNA: TGTGCCAGCAGCCCAGCGGGTGTCCCGGGGGACGAGCAGTACTTC
CDR3: CASSPAGVPGDEQYF

V: TRBV7-9
size: .
D: .
J: TRBJ1-5
DNA: TGTGCCAGCAGCTTAGACAGTCATCAGCCCCAGCATTTT
CDR3: CASSLDSHQPQHF

V: TRBV24-1
size: .
D: TRBD2
J: TRBJ2-7
DNA: TGTGCCACCAGTGATTTCGCAGGGAAGGTTAGCGGGAGGGACTCCTACGAGCAGTACTTC
CDR3: CATSDFAGKVSGRDSYEQYF

V: TRBV6-1
size: .
D: .
J: TRBJ1-4
DNA: TGTGCCAGCAGTGAGAGTCGCCTTGGAGGGAAACTGTTTTTT
CDR3: CASSESRLGGKLFF

V: TRBV4-3
size: .
D: .
J: TRBJ2-2
DNA: TGCGCCAGCAGCCAAGACAGGGGCAGGACCGGGGAGCTGTTTTTT
CDR3: CASSQDRGRTGELFF

V: TRBV7-8
size: .
D: .
J: TRBJ1-1
DNA: TGTGCCAGCAGCTTCTCAGGGGTGGGCACTGAAGCTTTCTTT
CDR3: CASSFSGVGTEAFF

V: TRBV6-6
size: .
D: TRBD1
J: TRBJ2-2
DNA: TGTGCCAGCAGTCGACAGGGGGCCGGGGAGCTGTTTTTT
CDR3: CASSRQGAGELFF

V: TRBV5-6
size: .
D: TRBD2
J: TRBJ2-5
DNA: TGTGCCAGCAGCTTGGGCGGACTAGCGGGAGGAGGGGAGACCCAGTACTTC
CDR3: CASSLGGLAGGGETQYF

V: TRBV12-3/TRBV12-4
size: .
D: .
J: TRBJ2-7
DNA: TGTGCCAGCAGTTTCCAGCGGAAGAACGAGCAGTACTTC
CDR3: CASSFQRKNEQYF

V: TRBV5-1
size: .
D: TRBD2
J: TRBJ2-7
DNA: TGCGCCAGCAGCATAGGGACTAGCGGGAGCTACGAGCAGTACTTC
CDR3: CASSIGTSGSYEQYF

V: TRBV6-6
size: .
D: TRBD1
J: TRBJ1-4
DNA: TGTGCCAGCAAGGGACAGGGTGGTGAAAAACTGTTTTTT
CDR3: CASKGQGGEKLFF

V: TRBV28
size: once
D: TRBD2
J: TRBJ2-3
DNA: TGTGCCAGCAGTCATCAGACTAGCGGAGTTACGCAGTATTTT
CDR3: CASSHQTSGVTQYF

V: TRBV21-1
size: once
D: .
J: TRBJ2-7
DNA: TGTGCCAACTCTCATCAGGGGTCCTGGAAAAACGAGCAGTACTTC
CDR3: CANSHQGSWKNEQYF

V: TRBV28
size: .
D: TRBD1
J: TRBJ1-2
DNA: TGTGCCAGCAGTTTACAGAGACAGGGTGGCTACACCTTC
CDR3: CASSLQRQGGYTF

V: TRBV23-1
size: .
D: TRBD2
J: TRBJ2-2
DNA: TGCGCCAGCAGTCAAACTAGCGGGAGGGCCCCGATGAACACCGGGGAGCTGTTTTTT
CDR3: CASSQTSGRAPMNTGELFF

V: TRBV3-1/TRBV3-2
size: .
D: TRBD2
J: TRBJ2-3
DNA: TGTGCCAGCAGTGGGACTAGCGCCACAGATACGCAGTATTTT
CDR3: CASSGTSATDTQYF

V: TRBV9
size: .
D: .
J: TRBJ2-7
DNA: TGTGCCAGCAGCCAATGGACAGAACCCTACGAGCAGTACTTC
CDR3: CASSQWTEPYEQYF

V: TRBV7-9
size: few
D: TRBD2
J: TRBJ2-7
DNA: TGTGCCAGCAGTTCCGGGACTAGCGGGAGGGTCGACGAGCAGTACTTC
CDR3: CASSSGTSGRVDEQYF

V: TRBV20-1
size: .
D: .
J: TRBJ1-3
DNA: TGCAGTGCTAGTCCAGGGGCGTATGGAAACACCATATATTTT
CDR3: CSASPGAYGNTIYF

V: TRBV7-2
size: .
D: TRBD2
J: TRBJ2-2
DNA: TGTGCCAGCAGCTTAGGACTAGCGGGAGGGGCCGGGGAGCTGTTTTTT
CDR3: CASSLGLAGGAGELFF

V: TRBV24-1
size: .
D: TRBD2
J: TRBJ2-3
DNA: TGTGCCACCAGTGATTGGACTAGCGGCCGTGGAGATACGCAGTATTTT
CDR3: CATSDWTSGRGDTQYF